The 24 T cell receptor beta chains given below trace back to one sample, sequenced in a study of T-cell memory formation after mild COVID-19. Each CDR3 protein gets one entry after TCRdb re-called the 5' RACE reads with MiXCR. The sample has about 350,000 distinct CDR3 sequences, approximately 15% seen once. The sample consisted of PBMCs or a T cell subset sorted from them (not recorded which). The receptors derive from a man aged 18-30 years who had mild COVID-19 (a few samples of this study predate the infection). Cell type and time point are not known.

Many counts were recorded for this clonotype. This chain connects TRBV7-9 to TRBJ2-4; TRBD2 aligns across 14 bases. The CDR3 extends over 16 amino acids. Looked up from germline, CDR1 is SEHNR and CDR2 is FQNEAQ (reference sequence). J gave up 8 bases and V 5 bases, and 8 bases lay outside the gene matches. The CDR3 spells CASSLPGLAGEDIQYF. In nucleotides, the CDR3 is TGTGCCAGCAGCCTTCCGGGACTAGCGGGGGAGGACATTCAGTACTTC.

This clonotype was recorded a few times. This chain uses TRBV6-5 with TRBJ2-3, with a weak D call TRBD1 (5 bases). CDR1 is MNHEY and CDR2 is SVGAGI in the germline V gene. The CDR3 consists of 13 residues. V was cut by 7 bases and J by 2 bases, with 10 bases left in between. CDR3 region: CASIDSFTDTQYF. CDR3 in DNA: TGTGCCAGCATAGACAGCTTCACAGATACGCAGTATTTT.

This chain uses TRBV6-1 with TRBJ2-2; D call uncertain. Germline V gives CDR1 MNHNS, CDR2 SASEGT. V was clipped by 2 bases and J by 4 bases, with 11 bases between them. The CDR3 loop spans 15 amino acids. CDR3 nucleotide sequence: TGTGCCAGCAGTGAACTAAATTGGGGCACCGGGGAGCTGTTTTTT. It specifies CASSELNWGTGELFF.

Only a few counts were recorded for this clonotype. V and J are TRBV28 and TRBJ2-1; 8 bases match TRBD1. The V gene's germline CDR1 is MDHEN and CDR2 SYDVKM. The CDR3 is made up of 13 amino acids. V shed 6 bases and J 3 bases; nucleotides not matched to a gene: 1. This CDR3 reads CASRGQVYNEQFF. Here the CDR3 DNA reads TGTGCCAGCAGGGGACAGGTCTACAATGAGCAGTTCTTC.

The rearrangement joins TRBV20-1 to TRBJ2-3; D is unclear. The CDR3 is 14 amino acids. Germline CDR1 DFQATT, CDR2 SNEGSKA (reference sequence). V was cut by 6 bases and J by 0 bases, with 13 bases left in between. The CDR3: CSAPRAESTDTQYF. CDR3 nucleotide sequence: TGCAGTGCCCCTAGGGCAGAGAGCACAGATACGCAGTATTTT.

The CDR3 here is CASSLSDGNSPLHF. The CDR3 nucleotides read TGCGCCAGCAGCTTGTCGGACGGGAATTCACCCCTCCACTTT. This rearrangement joins TRBV5-1 to TRBJ1-6; unclear D gene. The CDR3 runs 14 residues. The V gene's germline CDR1 is SGHRS and CDR2 YFSETQ. The germline V and J ends were trimmed by 1 base and 7 bases, with 9 bases remaining between them. Supplemented by reference TRBV5-1 and TRBJ1-6, the full variable domain reads KAGVTQTPRYLIKTRGQQVTLSCSPISGHRSVSWYQQTPGQGLQFLFEYFSETQRNKGNFPGRFSGRQFSNSRSEMNVSTLELGDSALYLCASSLSDGNSPLHFGNGTRLTVT.

V is TRBV3-1 and J is TRBJ1-2, with D maybe TRBD1 (6 bases). Germline-derived CDR1 and CDR2 are LGHDT and YNNKEL (reference sequence). The CDR3 consists of 14 residues. Trimming shortened V by 1 base and J by 3 bases, and 9 bases separated the two germline ends. CDR3 in amino acids: CASSQVQGDYGYTF. The DNA of the CDR3 is TGTGCCAGCAGCCAAGTACAGGGAGACTATGGCTACACCTTC.

This clonotype has a handful of counts. The chain recombines TRBV5-1 with TRBJ1-4, with TRBD1 matching 7 bases. Germline V gene data show CDR1 as SGHRS and CDR2 as YFSETQ. CDR3 length equals 14 residues. The V and J ends lost 5 bases and 6 bases, in that order; junction bases with no gene match: 7. For the CDR3, the DNA is TGCGCCAGCAGTACAGGGGCGCCGGATGAAAAACTGTTTTTT. Its translation is CASSTGAPDEKLFF.

This clonotype was seen a handful of times. The chain carries TRBV5-1 and TRBJ2-7; TRBD1 agrees at 10 bases. CDR3 length equals 14 residues. The germline V gene has CDR1 SGHRS and CDR2 YFSETQ. V was clipped by 1 base and J by 6 bases; unmatched bases: 4. CDR3: CASSLYDRGREQYF. The CDR3 DNA is TGCGCCAGCAGCTTGTATGACAGGGGGCGCGAGCAGTACTTC.

This clonotype was seen a few times. The rearrangement uses TRBV12-3 or TRBV12-4 and TRBJ2-5; no definite D call. CDR3 length: 14 residues. V lost 3 bases and J lost 2, with 10 bases in between. The CDR3, as DNA: TGTGCCAGCAGTTTTGGAGAGATACAAGAGACCCAGTACTTC. Protein product: CASSFGEIQETQYF.

The gene calls are TRBV5-1 and TRBJ2-5; D is tentatively TRBD1 or TRBD2 (5 bases each). Germline CDR1 is SGHRS and CDR2 is YFSETQ. The CDR3 is 14 amino acids. V gave up 2 bases and J gave up 3 bases, with 11 bases separating them. This CDR3 reads CASSFGTLKETQYF. The DNA for the CDR3 is TGCGCCAGCAGCTTCGGGACCCTAAAAGAGACCCAGTACTTC. Based on the CDR3 plus reference TRBV5-1 and TRBJ2-5, the full variable domain is KAGVTQTPRYLIKTRGQQVTLSCSPISGHRSVSWYQQTPGQGLQFLFEYFSETQRNKGNFPGRFSGRQFSNSRSEMNVSTLELGDSALYLCASSFGTLKETQYFGPGTRLLVL.

This clonotype was recorded at least ten times. The rearrangement uses TRBV12-3 or TRBV12-4 and TRBJ1-6, with 7 bases fitting TRBD1. The CDR3 has 15 residues. With V trimmed by 6 bases and J by 10 bases, 12 bases remained unmatched. The CDR3 spells CASSYPSGGYSPLHF. The CDR3 nucleotides are TGTGCCAGCAGCTATCCCTCAGGGGGATACTCACCCCTCCACTTT.

V and J are TRBV27 and TRBJ1-6; 10 positions match TRBD1. The CDR3 has 17 amino acids. Germline loops: CDR1 MNHEY, CDR2 SMNVEV (reference sequence). V shed 2 bases, J shed 5 bases, and the junction held 6 bases outside the gene matches. The CDR3 loop is CASSLLLGTGDNSPLHF. The CDR3 coding sequence is TGTGCCAGCAGTTTACTCTTAGGGACAGGGGATAATTCACCCCTCCACTTT.

This chain links TRBV2 with TRBJ2-2; 15 positions agree with TRBD2. Germline CDR1 SNHLY, CDR2 FYNNEI. The J segment lost 1 base and the V segment lost 6 bases, leaving 6 bases of the junction unmatched. The CDR3 runs 18 residues. In nucleotides, the CDR3 is TGTGCCAGCAGCGCTACGGGACTAGCGGGGGGGAACACCGGGGAGCTGTTTTTT. This translates into CASSATGLAGGNTGELFF. The full variable domain, with the rest looked up from reference TRBV2 and TRBJ2-2, is EPEVTQTPSHQVTQMGQEVILRCVPISNHLYFYWYRQILGQKVEFLVSFYNNEISEKSEIFDDQFSVERPDGSNFTLKIRSTKLEDSAMYFCASSATGLAGGNTGELFFGEGSRLTVL.

Points on this clonotype: A much larger clone sits a single nucleotide away, making a read error possible. V is TRBV9 and J is TRBJ2-3; D gene ambiguous. Germline loops: CDR1 SGDLS, CDR2 YYNGEE. The CDR3 contains 15 residues. V lost 8 bases to trimming and J lost 2 bases, with 18 bases between them. The CDR3 loop reads CARTPLLPSTDTQYF. CDR3 bases: TGTGCCAGAACCCCGCTACTCCCGTCCACAGATACGCAGTATTTT.

This clonotype was counted ten times or more. The V call is TRBV4-3, the J call TRBJ2-5; D is possibly TRBD2 (5 bases). Germline CDR1 is LGHNA and CDR2 is YSLEER. The CDR3 is 14 amino acids. Trimming removed 3 bases from V and 6 bases from J, with 14 bases in between. CDR3 loop: CASSHAGLGKTQYF. CDR3 sequence (DNA): TGCGCCAGCAGCCATGCCGGGCTCGGGAAGACCCAGTACTTC.

This clonotype was picked up many times. The chain couples TRBV5-1 to TRBJ2-7, with a possible D match to TRBD1 (6 bases). Deletions cut 4 bases from V and 3 bases from J, with 17 bases between. The germline V gene encodes CDR1 SGHRS and CDR2 YFSETQ. The CDR3 covers 15 residues. The CDR3 DNA sequence: TGCGCCAGCAGCCCCCCCCGACAGGAACTCTACGAGCAGTACTTC. Its translation: CASSPPRQELYEQYF. The full variable domain, in which reference TRBV5-1 and TRBJ2-7 provide the parts outside the CDR3, is KAGVTQTPRYLIKTRGQQVTLSCSPISGHRSVSWYQQTPGQGLQFLFEYFSETQRNKGNFPGRFSGRQFSNSRSEMNVSTLELGDSALYLCASSPPRQELYEQYFGPGTRLTVT.

This clonotype has more than one count but fewer than ten. The J gene is TRBJ2-3, the V gene TRBV20-1; 7 bases agree with TRBD1. V dropped 5 bases and J dropped 3; count of bases not matched to a gene: 5. The CDR3 length is 13 residues. Germline lookup yields CDR1 DFQATT and CDR2 SNEGSKA (reference sequence). This chain's CDR3 is CSAGPGGTDTQYF. DNA of the CDR3: TGCAGTGCTGGGCCAGGGGGTACAGATACGCAGTATTTT.

This clonotype was detected only a few times. The chain is built from TRBV3-1 and TRBJ2-1; 8 bases are shared with TRBD2. CDR3 length equals 15 residues. With 6 bases clipped from V and 5 bases from J, the junction kept 9 bases outside the gene matches. CDR1 is LGHDT and CDR2 is YNNKEL in the germline V gene (reference sequence). The CDR3 region is CASRAAGGENNEQFF. The CDR3 nucleotides read TGTGCCAGCAGGGCGGCGGGGGGCGAAAACAATGAGCAGTTCTTC.

J is TRBJ1-5 and V is TRBV6-5; D ambiguous. V lost 5 bases and J 7 bases, leaving 12 bases between the germline ends. The CDR3 is 13 amino acids. The germline CDR1 and CDR2 sequences are MNHEY and SVGAGI. CDR3 nucleotide sequence: TGTGCCAGCAGTCCCGCGATGTCACAGCCCCAGCATTTT. It specifies CASSPAMSQPQHF.

The chain uses TRBV12-3 or TRBV12-4 and TRBJ1-2; 8 bases align to TRBD1. With V trimmed by 1 base and J by 6 bases, 1 base remained unmatched. The CDR3 runs to 13 residues. CDR3 nucleotides: TGTGCCAGCAGTTTAGAGACAGGGGATGGCTACACCTTC. Protein: CASSLETGDGYTF.

The rearrangement joins TRBV6-5 to TRBJ1-5; D is ambiguous. CDR3 size: 14 residues. Trimming left V 5 bases short and J 6 bases short, with 14 bases between. Germline values: CDR1 MNHEY, CDR2 SVGAGI. CDR3 DNA sequence: TGTGCCAGCAGTGGGTTCCGAGTGGGTCAGCCCCAGCATTTT. Its translation is CASSGFRVGQPQHF.

This clonotype was counted a few times. The CDR3: CASSWDRENIQYF. CDR3 bases: TGTGCCAGTTCTTGGGACAGGGAAAACATTCAGTACTTC. This chain uses TRBV2 with TRBJ2-4; 9 nucleotides align to TRBD1. This CDR3 comprises 13 residues. V lost 9 bases and J lost 5; bases outside the gene matches: 5. CDR1 is SNHLY and CDR2 is FYNNEI in the germline V gene.

The rearrangement links TRBV28 to TRBJ1-2; tentatively, D is TRBD1 (5 bases). Germline CDR1 MDHEN, CDR2 SYDVKM. The CDR3 consists of 15 residues. The ends were cut back, 5 bases at V and 5 bases at J, with 18 bases in the middle. CDR3 region: CASSTSGEGGYGYTF. The CDR3 nucleotides read TGTGCCAGCAGTACCTCGGGGGAAGGAGGATATGGCTACACCTTC.